These 17 T cell receptor beta chains share one sample of origin, sequenced in a study of post-analysis software for immune sequencing data. Whole-study findings and limits: Patients carried 4 or 5 TRBV segments more frequently than controls did, and TRBV5-6, TRBV5-1 and TRBV20-1 were among them.

Unique molecular identifiers were present in the TCR beta cDNA libraries. TCRdb analysed the PCR reads with MiXCR anew, one entry per CDR3 protein. The data hold approximately 690,000 distinct CDR3 sequences, with approximately 60% observed a single time. The antigens these receptors bind are not known. The sequencing sample was made of blood. The receptors derive from a girl aged 2 to 10 with multiple sclerosis.

This clonotype was seen more than once but under ten times. The chain has TRBV7-3 and TRBJ2-1; 9 bases are shared with TRBD2. In germline, CDR1 is SGHTA, CDR2 FQGTGA. This CDR3 contains 14 residues. V lost 3 bases and J lost 5; bases outside the gene matches: 2. The CDR3 nucleotides read TGTGCCAGCAGCTTCGGGACTAGCAACAATGAGCAGTTCTTC. Its protein product is CASSFGTSNNEQFF.

This clonotype was seen a single time. The rearrangement uses TRBV4-3 and TRBJ2-5; 8 nucleotides match TRBD2. The CDR3 is 15 amino acids. V lost 4 bases, J lost 8 bases, and 12 bases stayed unmatched. Germline V gene lookup returns CDR1 LGHNA and CDR2 YSLEER. CDR3: CASSPSGHGASTQYF. Here the CDR3 DNA reads TGCGCCAGCAGCCCTAGCGGGCACGGGGCCTCAACCCAGTACTTC.

This rearrangement joins TRBV4-3 to TRBJ1-2, with 7 bases fitting TRBD1. J lost 2 bases, V lost 4 bases, and 7 bases had no gene match. The CDR3 is 15 residues long. Germline V gives CDR1 LGHNA, CDR2 YSLEER. Here the CDR3 reads CASSPLWTGNYGYTF. As DNA, the CDR3 is TGCGCCAGCAGCCCCCTTTGGACAGGCAACTATGGCTACACCTTC.

This clonotype was detected once. In DNA, the CDR3 is TGTGCCAGCAGCCCCATCCAGGGGGATAAAGGAGAGACCCAGTACTTC. This translates into CASSPIQGDKGETQYF. The V call is TRBV6-5, the J call TRBJ2-5; 7 bases are shared with TRBD1. The CDR3 runs to 16 residues. Germline values: CDR1 MNHEY, CDR2 SVGAGI. Unmatched junction bases numbered 14, after V lost 6 bases and J lost 4 bases.

The chain combines TRBV29-1 with TRBJ1-2; D is perhaps TRBD1 (5 bases). The germline V gene encodes CDR1 SQVTM and CDR2 ANQGSEA. CDR3 length equals 16 residues. Trimming took 3 bases from V and 4 from J, leaving 21 bases between them. This CDR3 is CSVEIGLGQGSYGYTF. In DNA, the CDR3 is TGCAGCGTTGAGATTGGTTTGGGCCAGGGCTCCTATGGCTACACCTTC.

This chain connects TRBV2 to TRBJ2-5, with 9 bases matching TRBD1. The CDR3 extends over 17 amino acids. With V trimmed by 4 bases and J by 3 bases, 12 bases remained unmatched. Germline values: CDR1 SNHLY, CDR2 FYNNEI. DNA of the CDR3: TGTGCCAGCAGTGGGACAGGGGTCTGGGCGGGTGAAGAGACCCAGTACTTC. Protein: CASSGTGVWAGEETQYF.

The rearrangement uses TRBV29-1 and TRBJ2-4; D uncertain. This CDR3 is built from 12 residues. Trimming shortened V by 5 bases and J by 0 bases, and 5 bases separated the two germline ends. CDR1 and CDR2 from the germline V gene are SQVTM and ANQGSEA. CDR3 in DNA: TGCAGCGTTCAGCTAGCCAAAAACATTCAGTACTTC. The encoded protein is CSVQLAKNIQYF.

V and J are TRBV18 and TRBJ2-7, with D perhaps TRBD2 (5 bases). The CDR3 has 14 amino acids. In germline, CDR1 is KGHSH, CDR2 LQKENI. V shed 5 bases and J shed 2 bases, with 13 bases lying between them. This chain's CDR3 is CASSTAGKTYEQYF. The CDR3 region has the DNA TGTGCCAGCTCAACTGCCGGGAAAACCTACGAGCAGTACTTC.

The chain is built from TRBV7-9 and TRBJ2-3; TRBD2 agrees at 7 bases. Germline V gene lookup returns CDR1 SEHNR and CDR2 FQNEAQ (reference sequence). The CDR3 spans 18 residues. With 5 bases clipped from V and 5 bases from J, the junction kept 19 bases outside the gene matches. The CDR3 nucleotides are TGTGCCAGCAGCCAACCTAGCGGCAGCGTTCCCTTGGGAGATACGCAGTATTTT. Residues: CASSQPSGSVPLGDTQYF.

Remarks on this clonotype: Because the CDR3 is missing its conserved closing phenylalanine or tryptophan, this is likely a read error. The chain couples TRBV12-3 or TRBV12-4 to TRBJ2-7; D assignment may be TRBD1 or TRBD2 (6 bases each). The tail of the sequence fits TRBJ2-5 better, so the J call may be wrong. The CDR3 is 18 residues long. Written as DNA, the CDR3 is TGTGCCAGCAGTTTCGGGGGCGGTAGGCTCGATTTGAGGGAGACCCAGTACTGC. It codes for CASSFGGGRLDLRETQYC.

The chain couples TRBV6-5 to TRBJ2-1; D is undetermined. Germline CDR1 and CDR2: MNHEY and SVGAGI. Trimming cost V 2 bases and J 0 bases, with 11 bases left between them. There are 16 residues in the CDR3. CDR3 nucleotide sequence: TGTGCCAGCAGTTACGGGCACGTGAGCTCCTACAATGAGCAGTTCTTC. This codes for CASSYGHVSSYNEQFF.

This clonotype was seen more than once but under ten times. Germline is not matched at one junction end, which may reflect a read error. The J gene is TRBJ2-5, the V gene TRBV5-1, with no clear D. There are 13 residues in the CDR3. Germline V gene lookup returns CDR1 SGHRS and CDR2 YFSETQ. CDR3 loop: CASSFPGEETQYF. In DNA form, the CDR3 reads TGTGCCAGCAGTTTCCCCGGCGAAGAGACCCAGTACTTC.

V gene TRBV2 combines with J gene TRBJ1-2; 12 nucleotides line up with TRBD1. Germline V gene sequence: CDR1 SNHLY, CDR2 FYNNEI. The CDR3 has 15 residues. J was trimmed by 6 bases and V by 5 bases; bases with no gene match: 7. Written as DNA, the CDR3 is TGTGCCAGCAGTCCGTTGGGACAGGGGGCTCATGGCTACACCTTC. It encodes CASSPLGQGAHGYTF.

The chain couples TRBV29-1 to TRBJ2-3; TRBD2 aligns across 12 bases. CDR1 SQVTM and CDR2 ANQGSEA come from the germline V gene. CDR3 length: 15 amino acids. J lost 2 bases, V lost 6 bases, and 6 bases had no gene match. DNA for the CDR3: TGCAGCGTCAAGACTAGCGGGGGTCCCACAGATACGCAGTATTTT. Translation: CSVKTSGGPTDTQYF.

V gene TRBV13 combines with J gene TRBJ1-5, with D possibly TRBD1 on 6 matching bases. Germline values: CDR1 PRHDT, CDR2 FYEKMQ (reference sequence). This CDR3 region has 16 residues. V was cut by 0 bases and J by 7 bases, with 16 bases left in between. The CDR3 nucleotides are TGTGCCAGCAGCTTAGGGGGGGGCAGGGCGTTCCAGCCCCAGCATTTT. The encoded protein is CASSLGGGRAFQPQHF.

The chain carries TRBV11-2 and TRBJ2-1; D is perhaps TRBD2 (7 bases). Per the germline V gene, CDR1 is SGHAT and CDR2 is FQNNGV. V was trimmed by 3 bases and J by 0 bases, leaving 30 bases between them. This CDR3 spans 22 amino acids. As DNA, the CDR3 is TGTGCCAGCAGCTTTACAAATAAAACGGGGGGCTGGGTTCCAAGCTCCTACAATGAGCAGTTCTTC. This gives the protein CASSFTNKTGGWVPSSYNEQFF.

This clonotype was picked up one time. The chain carries TRBV5-1 and TRBJ2-5; 7 bases map to TRBD2. With V trimmed by 5 bases and J by 4 bases, 8 bases remained unmatched. Per the germline V gene, CDR1 is SGHRS and CDR2 is YFSETQ. CDR3 length: 14 amino acids. The CDR3 here is CASRYGGMGETQYF. The CDR3 bases are TGCGCCAGCAGATACGGGGGGATGGGAGAGACCCAGTACTTC.